These 7 T cell receptor beta chains were all obtained from the same sample, sequenced in a study of T cell repertoires in ileal Crohn's disease. Clones were sequenced by immunoSEQ multiplex PCR, and TCRdb holds only the in-frame ones, with some missing. The sample lists some 8,200 clones; 95% to 96% were seen once. What was sequenced was ileal tissue. All receptors derive from an adult with Crohn's disease.

The rearrangement joins TRBV2 to TRBJ2-2, with 8 nucleotides matching TRBD1. With V trimmed by 8 bases and J by 8 bases, 10 bases remained unmatched. The CDR3 covers 14 residues. The germline V gene encodes CDR1 SNHLY and CDR2 FYNNEI. CDR3 amino acids: CASSRAGGAGELFF. In DNA form, the CDR3 reads TGTGCCAGCTCACGGGCAGGGGGCGCGGGGGAGCTGTTTTTT.

The chain joins TRBV28 to TRBJ1-2; 10 positions match TRBD1. Germline CDR1 and CDR2: MDHEN and SYDVKM. This CDR3 spans 15 amino acids. V shed 5 bases, J shed 6 bases, and the junction held 9 bases outside the gene matches. CDR3 sequence reads: CASSDPGQGDHGYTF. CDR3 in DNA: TGTGCCAGCAGTGACCCCGGACAGGGGGACCATGGCTACACCTTC.

This chain links TRBV4-1 with TRBJ1-6; D unresolved. Germline V lookup: CDR1 MGHRA, CDR2 YSYEKL. The CDR3 totals 16 residues. Trimming removed 2 bases from V and 0 bases from J, with 8 bases in between. The CDR3: CASSQSKSSYNSPLHF. CDR3 coding DNA: TGCGCCAGCAGCCAATCTAAAAGCTCCTATAATTCACCCCTCCACTTT.

The CDR3 protein is CASSATGINSPLHF. The CDR3 DNA reads TGTGCCAGCAGCGCGACAGGTATCAATTCACCCCTCCACTTT. The J gene is TRBJ1-6, the V gene TRBV9; TRBD1 is a possible D gene (6 bases). The CDR3 runs to 14 residues. V dropped 3 bases and J dropped 7 bases, with 11 bases sitting between them. Per the germline V gene, CDR1 is SGDLS and CDR2 is YYNGEE. Variable domain in full (rest from reference TRBV9 and TRBJ1-6): DSGVTQTPKHLITATGQRVTLRCSPRSGDLSVYWYQQSLDQGLQFLIQYYNGEERAKGNILERFSAQQFPDLHSELNLSSLELGDSALYFCASSATGINSPLHFGNGTRLTVT.

The CDR3 protein is CASSIDSSTDTQYF. The CDR3 DNA follows: TGTGCCAGTAGTATTGACAGTAGCACAGATACGCAGTATTTT. This chain joins TRBV19 and TRBJ2-3, with D perhaps TRBD1 (5 bases). The CDR3 spans 14 residues. Germline lookup yields CDR1 LNHDA and CDR2 SQIVND (reference sequence). The ends were cut back, 3 bases at V and 0 bases at J, with 7 bases in the middle.

The chain joins TRBV9 to TRBJ2-7; 8 bases are shared with TRBD2. Trimming at V came to 0 bases and at J to 3 bases, leaving 2 bases not matched to a gene. The CDR3 consists of 14 residues. CDR1 is SGDLS and CDR2 is YYNGEE in the germline V gene. CDR3 nucleotide sequence: TGTGCCAGCAGCGTAGGGGCGGGGGGCTACGAGCAGTACTTC. Translated, it gives CASSVGAGGYEQYF.

The chain is built from TRBV2 and TRBJ2-7; 13 positions agree with TRBD2. J lost 0 bases, V lost 4 bases, and 9 bases had no gene match. The CDR3 extends over 18 amino acids. Germline CDR1 and CDR2: SNHLY and FYNNEI. This chain's CDR3 is CASSAENGLAGASYEQYF. CDR3 bases: TGTGCCAGCAGTGCCGAAAATGGACTAGCGGGGGCCTCCTACGAGCAGTACTTC.